The table lists the clone carrying this T cell receptor beta chain with many counts. Whoever was chosen for sequencing had shown CD8+CD57+ cell expansion by flow cytometry. The data were taken from a study of CD8+CD57+ T cells in acquired aplastic anemia. The CDR3 has 10 amino acids. V lost 10 bases and J lost 11; bases outside the gene matches: 7. Using genomic DNA as the template, TCR beta VDJ and CDR3 profiling was carried out. TCRdb recomputed calls from the reads with MiXCR, one row per CDR3 protein. This table holds about 160,000 distinct CDR3 sequences, less than 60% found once. The sequenced sample was sorted CD4+, CD8+, or CD8+CD57+ T cells (not recorded which) from PBMCs. This clonotype was obtained from a human donor with aplastic anemia. The chain links TRBV12-3 or TRBV12-4 to TRBJ1-1; 7 positions agree with TRBD1. The CDR3 DNA follows: TGTGCCACCAAGGGGGCGAGGGCTTTCTTT. It specifies CATKGARAFF.